Shown below are 24 T cell receptor beta chains from a single sample sequenced in a study of Graves' ophthalmopathy and Graves' hyperthyroidism. Using RNA transcripts, the TCR beta CDR3 regions were amplified. Scientists carried out first-round RT-PCR using HTBI primers and then a second-round multiplex PCR. TCRdb re-analysed the multiplex PCR reads in MiXCR, keeping a single row per CDR3 protein. Of nearly 400,000 distinct CDR3 sequences listed, around 17% are singletons. The sample taken for sequencing was peripheral blood. The source is a young woman with Graves' ophthalmopathy.

There are many counts of this clonotype. The V and J genes are TRBV6-2 or TRBV6-3 and TRBJ1-5, with no clear D. Trimming pared 10 bases from V and 3 bases from J, leaving 16 bases between. The length of the CDR3 is 14 residues. Germline CDR1 MNHEY, CDR2 SVGEGT. The CDR3 sequence is CATNPTSLNQPQHF. For the CDR3, the DNA is TGTGCCACAAACCCTACAAGTCTCAATCAGCCCCAGCATTTT.

Many counts were recorded for this clonotype. The V and J genes are TRBV12-3 or TRBV12-4 and TRBJ2-7, with D uncertain. V dropped 8 bases and J dropped 4 bases, with 15 bases sitting between them. The CDR3 consists of 13 residues. CDR3 residues: CASQRRRSYEQYF. In DNA, the CDR3 is TGTGCCAGCCAGAGGCGGCGTTCGTACGAGCAGTACTTC.

At least ten counts were recorded for this clonotype. The chain joins TRBV20-1 to TRBJ1-5; no definite D call. The CDR3 covers 13 residues. Germline lookup yields CDR1 DFQATT and CDR2 SNEGSKA (reference sequence). The V gene lost 1 base and the J gene lost 2 bases, with 6 bases spanning the gap. In DNA, the CDR3 is TGCAGTGCTAGAGCCGCGGGCAATCAGCCCCAGCATTTT. Its translation: CSARAAGNQPQHF.

This clonotype has ten or more counts. The gene calls are TRBV6-2 or TRBV6-3 and TRBJ1-5; a weak D match, TRBD1 (5 bases). The CDR3 totals 14 residues. Trimming stripped 6 bases from V and 3 bases from J, with 12 bases between. Germline-derived CDR1 and CDR2 are MNHEY and SVGEGT. The CDR3 region is CASRSPGSNQPQHF. The CDR3 DNA reads as TGTGCCAGCAGAAGCCCAGGGTCCAATCAGCCCCAGCATTTT.

Ten or more counts support this clonotype. V usage is TRBV6-2 or TRBV6-3 and J usage is TRBJ1-5, with D possibly matching TRBD1 (6 bases). In germline, CDR1 is MNHEY, CDR2 SVGEGT. The CDR3 consists of 13 residues. The V end was cut by 6 bases, the J end by 6 bases, with 12 bases between. CDR3 residues: CASRRPTGQPQHF. Here the CDR3 DNA reads TGTGCCAGCAGACGGCCGACAGGTCAGCCCCAGCATTTT.

This clonotype appeared many times. The chain has TRBV6-5 and TRBJ2-7; a weak D match, TRBD1 (6 bases). V dropped 2 bases and J dropped 3 bases, with 14 bases sitting between them. CDR1 MNHEY and CDR2 SVGAGI come from the germline V gene. CDR3 length: 15 residues. CDR3 amino acids: CASSYIRGPIYEQYF. The CDR3 region has the DNA TGTGCCAGCAGTTACATCAGGGGCCCCATCTACGAGCAGTACTTC.

This clonotype was seen at least ten times. The junction departs from the called germline gene at one end, perhaps through a read error. The V gene is TRBV12-3 or TRBV12-4, the J gene TRBJ2-7, with 11 bases fitting TRBD2. The CDR3 runs 14 residues. CDR3 in DNA: TGCGCCAGCAGCTTGGGACTAGCGGCCTACGAGCAGTACTTC. Protein product: CASSLGLAAYEQYF.

With regard to this clonotype: A read error may be the cause here, since a much bigger clone is one base away. The chain recombines TRBV15 with TRBJ1-1; D gene ambiguous. The CDR3 consists of 15 residues. Germline lookup yields CDR1 LNHNV and CDR2 YYDKDF (reference sequence). Here the CDR3 DNA reads TGTGCCACCAGCAGTAGACCTCTGCCTGACACTGAAGCTCTCTTT. This codes for CATSSRPLPDTEALF.

This clonotype was counted many times. The chain combines TRBV9 with TRBJ2-7; D possibly uses TRBD1 or TRBD2 (6 bases each). V dropped 4 bases and J dropped 5 bases, with 19 bases sitting between them. From germline, CDR1 is SGDLS and CDR2 YYNGEE. This CDR3 contains 15 residues. The CDR3 DNA follows: TGTGCCAGCAGCCCCCGAGGGGGGCAGGCCGACGAGCAGTACTTC. It yields the protein CASSPRGGQADEQYF.

This clonotype was recorded at least ten times. CDR3: CASSLVAGGFRREQYF. DNA of the CDR3: TGTGCCAGCAGCTTAGTGGCGGGAGGGTTTCGCCGCGAGCAGTACTTC. The chain links TRBV11-2 to TRBJ2-7; 9 positions match TRBD2. With V trimmed by 1 base and J by 6 bases, 10 bases remained unmatched. The CDR3 is made up of 16 amino acids. CDR1 SGHAT and CDR2 FQNNGV come from the germline V gene.

The J gene is TRBJ2-4, the V gene TRBV11-2, with D perhaps matching TRBD1 or TRBD2 (5 bases each). Deletions cut 1 base from V and 9 bases from J, with 31 bases between. CDR1 is SGHAT and CDR2 is FQNNGV in the germline V gene. The CDR3 has 20 residues. The CDR3 region is CASSLVGAPRPPFRVVIQYF. CDR3 coding DNA: TGTGCCAGCAGCTTAGTCGGGGCGCCCCGACCCCCCTTCAGGGTGGTCATTCAGTACTTC. Combining the CDR3 with reference TRBV11-2 and TRBJ2-4 gives the whole variable domain EAGVAQSPRYKIIEKRQSVAFWCNPISGHATLYWYQQILGQGPKLLIQFQNNGVVDDSQLPKDRFSAERLKGVDSTLKIQPAKLEDSAVYLCASSLVGAPRPPFRVVIQYFGAGTRLSVL.

This clonotype was found many times. The chain's CDR3 is CASSETRDRVSNQPQHF. In DNA form, the CDR3 reads TGTGCCAGTAGCGAAACCCGGGACAGAGTGAGCAATCAGCCCCAGCATTTT. The genes are TRBV19 and TRBJ1-5; the match to TRBD1 covers 7 bases. The CDR3 length is 17 residues. J lost 1 base, V lost 6 bases, and 12 bases had no gene match. The V gene's germline CDR1 is LNHDA and CDR2 SQIVND (reference sequence).

This clonotype occurred many times. The rearrangement uses TRBV6-2 or TRBV6-3 and TRBJ2-2; no clear D gene. Trimming left V 1 base short and J 1 base short, with 7 bases between. The CDR3 consists of 15 residues. Germline CDR1 MNHEY, CDR2 SVGEGT. CDR3 nucleotide sequence: TGTGCCAGCAGTTACTTACGCCAGAACACCGGGGAGCTGTTTTTT. Its translation: CASSYLRQNTGELFF.

This clonotype has ten or more counts. J is TRBJ2-7 and V is TRBV6-5; TRBD2 might be the D (7 bases). Deletions cut 4 bases from V and 3 bases from J, with 16 bases between. The CDR3 covers 15 residues. Germline CDR1 MNHEY, CDR2 SVGAGI. The CDR3 here is CASSFQGRGIYEQYF. For the CDR3, the DNA is TGTGCCAGCAGTTTCCAGGGGAGGGGGATCTACGAGCAGTACTTC.

This clonotype was counted many times. J is TRBJ2-7 and V is TRBV7-3, with D uncertain. V shed 2 bases and J shed 7 bases, with 9 bases lying between them. Germline assignment: CDR1 SGHTA and CDR2 FQGTGA. The CDR3 totals 12 residues. CDR3 sequence (DNA): TGTGCCAGCAGCTTATCCCGACGGGAGCAGTACTTC. It encodes CASSLSRREQYF.

This clonotype has at least ten counts. This chain links TRBV6-2 or TRBV6-3 with TRBJ2-7; possibly TRBD2 for D (6 bases). The CDR3 has 17 residues. Germline lookup yields CDR1 MNHEY and CDR2 SVGEGT. Trimming removed 2 bases at V and 0 bases at J, with 17 bases between. The DNA for the CDR3 is TGTGCCAGCAGTTACAGTCCTTTTCGGGGGACCTCCTACGAGCAGTACTTC. It specifies CASSYSPFRGTSYEQYF.

This clonotype was seen at least ten times. This rearrangement joins TRBV6-5 to TRBJ2-2, with 9 bases identical to TRBD1. Losses at the gene ends were 7 bases for V and 4 bases for J; bases not matched to a gene: 4. CDR3 length: 14 residues. Germline values: CDR1 MNHEY, CDR2 SVGAGI. The CDR3 loop is CASTWTGATGELFF. The CDR3 nucleotides are TGTGCCAGCACCTGGACAGGGGCCACCGGGGAGCTGTTTTTT.

In its sample, this clonotype was seen many times. V is TRBV7-8 and J is TRBJ1-2; D gene ambiguous. The germline V and J ends were trimmed by 5 bases and 0 bases, with 7 bases remaining between them. This CDR3 spans 13 amino acids. Looked up from germline, CDR1 is SGHVS and CDR2 is FQNEAQ. The CDR3 DNA reads TGTGCCAGCAGCCACTTATCTAACTATGGCTACACCTTC. Protein: CASSHLSNYGYTF.

This clonotype came up many times. This sequence joins TRBV10-3 and TRBJ2-4; D gene ambiguous. Germline V lookup: CDR1 ENHRY, CDR2 SYGVKD. This CDR3 has 17 amino acids. V dropped 3 bases and J dropped 2 bases, with 17 bases sitting between them. As DNA, the CDR3 is TGTGCCATCAGTGAACGATCACAGTCCCAGACCAAAAACATTCAGTACTTC. Its translation: CAISERSQSQTKNIQYF.

This rearrangement joins TRBV6-1 to TRBJ1-2; weak D call: TRBD1 (6 bases). The CDR3 spans 14 residues. The ends were cut back, 6 bases at V and 8 bases at J, with 19 bases in the middle. Per germline, CDR1 MNHNS and CDR2 SASEGT. The CDR3 DNA reads TGTGCCAGCAGGACCCCCGACAGGCGTCGAGGCTACACCTTC. It codes for CASRTPDRRRGYTF.

About this clonotype itself: The germline gene is not matched at one end of the junction; a read error may be the cause. This chain connects TRBV6-2 or TRBV6-3 to TRBJ2-7; 10 bases fit TRBD2. Germline lookup yields CDR1 MNHEY and CDR2 SVGEGT. The CDR3 runs to 14 residues. CDR3 sequence reads: CSSSPPSGSYEQYF. Written as DNA, the CDR3 is TGTTCCAGCAGTCCACCTAGCGGGAGCTACGAGCAGTACTTC.

The CDR3 DNA sequence: TGTGCCAGCAGCTTAGCGCAGGGGTTAGTCCACGAGCAGTACTTC. It specifies CASSLAQGLVHEQYF. This chain links TRBV7-9 with TRBJ2-7; D may be TRBD1 (6 bases). V lost 0 bases, J lost 5 bases, and 14 bases lay in between. The length of the CDR3 is 15 residues. CDR1 is SEHNR, CDR2 FQNEAQ, per germline (reference sequence). Filled out from reference TRBV7-9 and TRBJ2-7, the complete variable domain reads DTGVSQNPRHKITKRGQNVTFRCDPISEHNRLYWYRQTLGQGPEFLTYFQNEAQLEKSRLLSDRFSAERPKGSFSTLEIQRTEQGDSAMYLCASSLAQGLVHEQYFGPGTRLTVT.

This clonotype occurred many times. The V and J genes are TRBV28 and TRBJ1-5, with no clear D. The V and J ends lost 6 bases and 7 bases respectively, with 10 bases between them. CDR1 and CDR2 from the germline V gene are MDHEN and SYDVKM. CDR3 length: 12 amino acids. Here the CDR3 reads CASRFFQQPQHF. The CDR3 DNA follows: TGTGCCAGCAGATTCTTTCAACAGCCCCAGCATTTT.

In this sample, this clonotype turned up a few times. V is TRBV7-3 and J is TRBJ2-2; D remains ambiguous. Trimming cost V 1 base and J 8 bases, with 8 bases left between them. The CDR3 loop spans 13 amino acids. The germline CDR1 and CDR2 sequences are SGHTA and FQGTGA. The CDR3 nucleotides read TGTGCCAGCAGCTTAATTAGCTCTGGGGAGCTGTTTTTT. Its protein product is CASSLISSGELFF.